The 13 T cell receptor beta chains in this list originate from one sample, sequenced in a study of blood T cells in healthy people across ages. Alongside a J-beta primer mix, a sample-barcoded 5' primer served in a second PCR lasting about 7 to 11 cycles. TCRdb passed the 5' RACE reads through MiXCR, listing each CDR3 protein once. The repertoire includes 1.5 million to 2 million distinct CDR3 sequences, roughly 27% of them detected once, and roughly 8% sits in the top ten. Sequenced sample: blood. The receptors originated from a woman aged 25 to 39 in good health.

This clonotype was detected only a few times. This rearrangement joins TRBV29-1 to TRBJ1-5; 8 bases fit TRBD1. Germline V gene sequence: CDR1 SQVTM, CDR2 ANQGSEA. The junction had 6 bases not matched to a gene; V was cut back by 5 bases and J by 3 bases. The CDR3 loop spans 14 amino acids. The CDR3 reads CSVMTGEDNQPQHF. The CDR3 DNA sequence: TGCAGCGTTATGACAGGGGAAGACAATCAGCCCCAGCATTTT.

This clonotype turned up a few times. The rearrangement joins TRBV7-2 to TRBJ1-5, with a tentative D call TRBD1 (5 bases). This CDR3 region has 15 residues. Per germline, CDR1 SGHTA and CDR2 FQGNSA. Trimming cost V 0 bases and J 6 bases, with 12 bases left between them. The CDR3 DNA reads as TGTGCCAGCAGCTTAGCAGGGGTTAGAAGTCAGCCCCAGCATTTT. Translation: CASSLAGVRSQPQHF.

In the case of this clonotype: A much larger clone lies one base from this, so it may be a read error. The chain is built from TRBV10-3 and TRBJ2-5; 8 bases align to TRBD1. Germline CDR1 is ENHRY and CDR2 is SYGVKD. This CDR3 has 15 residues. The CDR3, as DNA: TGTGCCACCAGTGATGGGACAGGAGAACAAGAGACCCAGTACTTC. This encodes CATSDGTGEQETQYF.

This clonotype was detected a few times. This rearrangement joins TRBV7-9 to TRBJ2-1; 7 bases agree with TRBD1. CDR1 and CDR2 from the germline V gene are SEHNR and FQNEAQ (reference sequence). V shed 9 bases and J 3 bases; nucleotides not matched to a gene: 14. The length of the CDR3 is 16 residues. The CDR3 protein is CASSQQGPQNYNEQFF. The CDR3 coding sequence is TGTGCCAGTAGCCAACAGGGGCCCCAAAACTACAATGAGCAGTTCTTC.

This clonotype was detected many times. The CDR3 sequence is CASSSAGNSYEQYF. In nucleotides, the CDR3 is TGTGCCAGCAGCTCAGCCGGGAACTCCTACGAGCAGTACTTC. This chain links TRBV7-2 with TRBJ2-7; the D gene is possibly TRBD2 (5 bases). This CDR3 spans 14 amino acids. Germline V CDR1 and CDR2: SGHTA, FQGNSA. V was pared by 4 bases and J by 0 bases, with 10 bases between. Looking up the rest from reference TRBV7-2 and TRBJ2-7 gives the full variable domain: GAGVSQSPSNKVTEKGKDVELRCDPISGHTALYWYRQSLGQGLEFLIYFQGNSAPDKSGLPSDRFSAERTGGSVSTLTIQRTQQEDSAVYLCASSSAGNSYEQYFGPGTRLTVT.

J is TRBJ1-3 and V is TRBV7-9; no firm D call. Trimming removed 5 bases from V and 4 bases from J, with 12 bases in between. The CDR3 contains 14 residues. Germline V lookup: CDR1 SEHNR, CDR2 FQNEAQ (reference sequence). CDR3 nucleotide sequence: TGTGCCAGCAGCCTACGGGCTGACGGAAACACCATATATTTT. This translates into CASSLRADGNTIYF.

This clonotype was observed a handful of times. The gene calls are TRBV5-5 and TRBJ1-2, with D hard to call. Germline V gene lookup returns CDR1 SGHKS and CDR2 YYEKEE (reference sequence). The CDR3 covers 13 residues. The germline V and J ends were trimmed by 2 bases and 12 bases, with 17 bases remaining between them. CDR3 sequence (DNA): TGTGCCAGCAGCTTCGCAACAGAAACAATCCACACCTTC. Translation: CASSFATETIHTF.

This clonotype was detected many times. The chain combines TRBV10-3 with TRBJ2-1; a possible D gene is TRBD2 (6 bases). Trimming stripped 5 bases from V and 2 bases from J, with 10 bases between. This CDR3 is built from 14 residues. The germline CDR1 and CDR2 sequences are ENHRY and SYGVKD. The CDR3 sequence is CAISRRETYNEQFF. CDR3 nucleotide sequence: TGTGCCATCAGTAGGCGGGAAACCTACAATGAGCAGTTCTTC.

As DNA, the CDR3 is TGTGCCAGCAGCCAGAGGCTAGTCGTTCCTAACTATGGCTACACCTTC. Encoded protein: CASSQRLVVPNYGYTF. The chain couples TRBV5-6 to TRBJ1-2; D is unresolved. CDR3 length equals 16 residues. V lost 4 bases, J lost 0 bases, and 16 bases lay in between. Germline values: CDR1 SGHDT, CDR2 YYEEEE.

The rearrangement uses TRBV4-3 and TRBJ2-3; D possibly matches TRBD1 or TRBD2 (5 bases each). Germline V gives CDR1 LGHNA, CDR2 YSLEER. This CDR3 comprises 17 residues. The V end lost 3 bases, the J end lost 1 base, and 17 bases lay between the germline ends. CDR3: CASSQGTRATGTDTQYF. CDR3 bases: TGCGCCAGCAGCCAGGGGACGCGGGCCACGGGCACAGATACGCAGTATTTT.

The chain links TRBV2 to TRBJ2-3; a possible D gene is TRBD1 (5 bases). The CDR3 loop spans 14 amino acids. The V gene lost 7 bases and the J gene lost 0 bases, with 11 bases spanning the gap. CDR1 is SNHLY and CDR2 is FYNNEI in the germline V gene. For the CDR3, the DNA is TGTGCCAGCACTTGGGGCCCCAGCACAGATACGCAGTATTTT. Residues: CASTWGPSTDTQYF.

The genes are TRBV6-2 or TRBV6-3 and TRBJ2-7; 7 positions agree with TRBD1. The trim removed 7 bases at V and 2 bases at J, leaving 8 bases unmatched. Germline V gives CDR1 MNHEY, CDR2 SVGEGT. CDR3 size: 14 residues. CDR3 in DNA: TGTGCCAGCAATAAAGGGGACAGCACCTACGAGCAGTACTTC. Translating gives CASNKGDSTYEQYF.

The DNA for the CDR3 is TGTGCCAGCAATCCACAGGGAGAGCATGGCTACACCTTC. Residues: CASNPQGEHGYTF. This chain joins TRBV2 and TRBJ1-2, with TRBD1 as a possible D gene (6 bases). With 7 bases removed from V and 6 bases from J, the gap between germline ends came to 15 bases. CDR3 length equals 13 residues. Germline V lookup: CDR1 SNHLY, CDR2 FYNNEI. The full variable domain, rest sourced from reference TRBV2 and TRBJ1-2, is EPEVTQTPSHQVTQMGQEVILRCVPISNHLYFYWYRQILGQKVEFLVSFYNNEISEKSEIFDDQFSVERPDGSNFTLKIRSTKLEDSAMYFCASNPQGEHGYTFGSGTRLTVV.